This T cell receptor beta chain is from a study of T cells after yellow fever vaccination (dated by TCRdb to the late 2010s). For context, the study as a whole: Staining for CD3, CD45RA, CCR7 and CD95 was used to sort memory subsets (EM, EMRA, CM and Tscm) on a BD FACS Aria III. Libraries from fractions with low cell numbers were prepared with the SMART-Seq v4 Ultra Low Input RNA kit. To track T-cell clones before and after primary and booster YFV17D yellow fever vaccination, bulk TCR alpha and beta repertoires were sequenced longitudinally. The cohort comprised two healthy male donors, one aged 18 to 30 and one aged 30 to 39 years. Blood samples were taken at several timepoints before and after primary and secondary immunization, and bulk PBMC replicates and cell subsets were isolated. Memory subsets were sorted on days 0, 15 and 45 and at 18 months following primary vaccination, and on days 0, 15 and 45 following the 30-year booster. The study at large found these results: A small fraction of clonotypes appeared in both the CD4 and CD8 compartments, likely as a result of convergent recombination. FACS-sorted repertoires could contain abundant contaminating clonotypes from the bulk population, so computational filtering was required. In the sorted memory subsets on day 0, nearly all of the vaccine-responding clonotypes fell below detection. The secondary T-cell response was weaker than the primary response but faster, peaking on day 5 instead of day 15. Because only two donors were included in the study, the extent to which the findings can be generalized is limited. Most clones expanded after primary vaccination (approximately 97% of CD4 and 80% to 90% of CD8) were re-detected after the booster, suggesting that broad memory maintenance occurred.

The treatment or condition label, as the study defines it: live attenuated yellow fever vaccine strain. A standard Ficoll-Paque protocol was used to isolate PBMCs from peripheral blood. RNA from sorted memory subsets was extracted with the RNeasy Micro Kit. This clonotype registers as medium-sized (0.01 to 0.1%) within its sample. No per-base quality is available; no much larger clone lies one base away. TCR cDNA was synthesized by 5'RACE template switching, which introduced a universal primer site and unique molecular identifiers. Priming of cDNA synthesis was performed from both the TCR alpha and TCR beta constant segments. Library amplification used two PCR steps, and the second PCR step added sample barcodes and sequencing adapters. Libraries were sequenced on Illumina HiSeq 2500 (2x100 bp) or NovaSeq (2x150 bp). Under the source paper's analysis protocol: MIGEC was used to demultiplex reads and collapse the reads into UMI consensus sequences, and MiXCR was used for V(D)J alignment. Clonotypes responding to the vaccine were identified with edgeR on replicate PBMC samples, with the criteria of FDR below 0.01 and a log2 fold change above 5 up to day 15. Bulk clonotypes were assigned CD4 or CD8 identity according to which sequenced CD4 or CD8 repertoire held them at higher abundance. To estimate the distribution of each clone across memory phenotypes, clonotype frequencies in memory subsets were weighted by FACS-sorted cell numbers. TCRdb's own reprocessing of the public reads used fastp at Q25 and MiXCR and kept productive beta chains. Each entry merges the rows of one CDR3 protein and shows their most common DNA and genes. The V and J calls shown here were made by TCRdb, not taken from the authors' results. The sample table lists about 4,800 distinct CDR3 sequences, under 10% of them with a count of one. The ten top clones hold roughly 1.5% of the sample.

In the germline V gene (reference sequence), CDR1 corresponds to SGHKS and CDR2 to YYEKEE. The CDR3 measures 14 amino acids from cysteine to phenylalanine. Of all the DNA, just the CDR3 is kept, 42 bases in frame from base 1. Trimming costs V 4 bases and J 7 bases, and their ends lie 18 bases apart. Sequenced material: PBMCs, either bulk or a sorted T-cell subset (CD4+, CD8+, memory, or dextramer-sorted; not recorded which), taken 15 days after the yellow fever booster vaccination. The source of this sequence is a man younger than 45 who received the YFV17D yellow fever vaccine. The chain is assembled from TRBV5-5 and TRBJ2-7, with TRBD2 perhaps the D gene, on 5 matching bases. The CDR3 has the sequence CASSPTPGMREQYF. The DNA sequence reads TGTGCCAGCAGCCCAACCCCGGGGATGAGGGAGCAGTACTTC.